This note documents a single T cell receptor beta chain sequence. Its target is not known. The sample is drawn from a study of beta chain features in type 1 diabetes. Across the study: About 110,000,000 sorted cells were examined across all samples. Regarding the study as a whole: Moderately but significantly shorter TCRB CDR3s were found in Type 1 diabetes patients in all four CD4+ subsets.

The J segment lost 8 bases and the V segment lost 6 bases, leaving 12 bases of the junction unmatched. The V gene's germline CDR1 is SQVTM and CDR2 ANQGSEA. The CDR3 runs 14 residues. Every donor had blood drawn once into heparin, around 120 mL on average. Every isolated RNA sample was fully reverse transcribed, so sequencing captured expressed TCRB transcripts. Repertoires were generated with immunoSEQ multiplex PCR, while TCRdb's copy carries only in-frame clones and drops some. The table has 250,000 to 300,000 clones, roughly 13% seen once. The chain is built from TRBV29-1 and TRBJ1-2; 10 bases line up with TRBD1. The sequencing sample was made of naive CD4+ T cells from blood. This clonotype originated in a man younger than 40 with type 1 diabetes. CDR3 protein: CSVPADRGAGGYTF. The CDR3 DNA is TGCAGCGTCCCCGCGGACAGGGGGGCGGGAGGCTACACCTTC.